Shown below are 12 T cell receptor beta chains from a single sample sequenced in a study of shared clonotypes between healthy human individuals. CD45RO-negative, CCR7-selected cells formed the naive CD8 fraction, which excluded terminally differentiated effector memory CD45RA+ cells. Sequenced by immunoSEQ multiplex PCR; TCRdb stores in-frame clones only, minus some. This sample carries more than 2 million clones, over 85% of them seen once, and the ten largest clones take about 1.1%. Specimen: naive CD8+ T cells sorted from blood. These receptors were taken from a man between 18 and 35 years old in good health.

The CDR3 DNA reads TGTGCCAGCAGCCCAAAAACCTACGAGCAGTACTTC. Translation: CASSPKTYEQYF. The gene calls are TRBV7-9 and TRBJ2-7, with D unresolved. This CDR3 is built from 12 residues. Trimming stripped 5 bases from V and 2 bases from J, with 7 bases between. Germline V lookup: CDR1 SEHNR, CDR2 FQNEAQ (reference sequence).

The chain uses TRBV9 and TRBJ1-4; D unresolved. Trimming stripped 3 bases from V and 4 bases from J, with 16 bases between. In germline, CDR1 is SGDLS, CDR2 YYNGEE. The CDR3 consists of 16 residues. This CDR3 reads CASSEETGGINEKLFF. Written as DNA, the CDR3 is TGTGCCAGCAGCGAGGAGACCGGAGGCATTAATGAAAAACTGTTTTTT.

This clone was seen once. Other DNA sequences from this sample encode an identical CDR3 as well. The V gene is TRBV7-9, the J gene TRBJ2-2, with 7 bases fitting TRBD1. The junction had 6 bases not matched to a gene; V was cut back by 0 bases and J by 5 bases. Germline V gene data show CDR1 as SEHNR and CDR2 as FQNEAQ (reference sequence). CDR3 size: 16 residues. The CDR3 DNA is TGTGCCAGCAGCTTAGCTCTAACAGGGGAGACCGGGGAGCTGTTTTTT. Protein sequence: CASSLALTGETGELFF.

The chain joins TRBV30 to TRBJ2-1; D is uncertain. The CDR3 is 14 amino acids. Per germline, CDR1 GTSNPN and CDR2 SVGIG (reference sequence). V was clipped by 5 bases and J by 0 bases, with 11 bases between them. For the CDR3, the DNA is TGTGCCTGGGCCCTACTAAACTCCTACAATGAGCAGTTCTTC. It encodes CAWALLNSYNEQFF.

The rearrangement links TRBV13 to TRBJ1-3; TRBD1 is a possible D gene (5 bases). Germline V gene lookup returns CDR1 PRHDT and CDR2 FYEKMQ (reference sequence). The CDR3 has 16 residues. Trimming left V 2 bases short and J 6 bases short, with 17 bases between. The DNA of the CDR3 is TGTGCCAGCAGCTTAAGTGGTTCTGGGGGTTTAAACACCATATATTTT. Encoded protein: CASSLSGSGGLNTIYF.

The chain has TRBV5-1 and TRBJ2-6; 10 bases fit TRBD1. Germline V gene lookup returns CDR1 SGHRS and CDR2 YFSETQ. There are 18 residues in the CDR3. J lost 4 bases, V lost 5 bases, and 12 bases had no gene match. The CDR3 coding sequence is TGCGCCAGCAGATTTGTGACAGGGGGCGCGTTAGGGGCCAACGTCCTGACTTTC. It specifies CASRFVTGGALGANVLTF.

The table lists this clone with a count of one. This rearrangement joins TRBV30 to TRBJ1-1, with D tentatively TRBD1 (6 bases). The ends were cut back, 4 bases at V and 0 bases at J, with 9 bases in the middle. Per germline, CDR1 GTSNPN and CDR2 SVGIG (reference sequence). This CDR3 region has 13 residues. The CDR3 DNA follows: TGTGCCTGGACCGGACAGTTGAACACTGAAGCTTTCTTT. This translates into CAWTGQLNTEAFF.

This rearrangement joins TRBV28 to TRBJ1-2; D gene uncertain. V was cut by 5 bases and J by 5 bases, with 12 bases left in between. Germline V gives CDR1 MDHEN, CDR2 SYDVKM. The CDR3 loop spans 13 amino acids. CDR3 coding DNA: TGTGCCAGCAGTGCCCGGACGGATTATGGCTACACCTTC. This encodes CASSARTDYGYTF.

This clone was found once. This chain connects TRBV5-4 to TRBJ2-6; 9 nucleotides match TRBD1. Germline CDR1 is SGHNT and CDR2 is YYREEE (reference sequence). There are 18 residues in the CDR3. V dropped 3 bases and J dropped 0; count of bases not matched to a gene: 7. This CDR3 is CASSYRTGASSGANVLTF. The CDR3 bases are TGTGCCAGCAGCTACCGGACAGGGGCCAGCTCTGGGGCCAACGTCCTGACTTTC.

The CDR3 sequence: CASSSWVRDRQKDPDTQYF. The CDR3 DNA reads as TGTGCCAGCAGCTCATGGGTTCGTGACAGGCAGAAGGATCCAGATACGCAGTATTTT. The chain is built from TRBV4-2 and TRBJ2-3; D might be TRBD1 (6 bases). Trimming shortened V by 5 bases and J by 4 bases, and 28 bases separated the two germline ends. Germline V gene lookup returns CDR1 LGHNA and CDR2 YNFKEQ. This CDR3 has 19 residues.

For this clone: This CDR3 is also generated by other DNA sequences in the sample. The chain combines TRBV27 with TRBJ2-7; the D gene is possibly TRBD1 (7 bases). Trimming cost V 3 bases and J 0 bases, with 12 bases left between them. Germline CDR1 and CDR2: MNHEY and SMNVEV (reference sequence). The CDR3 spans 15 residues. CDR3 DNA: TGTGCCAGCAGTTTTTCAGGGGGGCTCTCCTACGAGCAGTACTTC. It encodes CASSFSGGLSYEQYF.

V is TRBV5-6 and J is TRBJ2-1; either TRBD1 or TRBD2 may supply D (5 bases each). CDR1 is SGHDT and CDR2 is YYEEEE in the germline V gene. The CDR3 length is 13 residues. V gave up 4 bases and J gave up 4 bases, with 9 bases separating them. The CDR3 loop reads CASSHGAYNEQFF. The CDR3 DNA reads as TGTGCCAGCAGCCACGGGGCTTACAATGAGCAGTTCTTC.